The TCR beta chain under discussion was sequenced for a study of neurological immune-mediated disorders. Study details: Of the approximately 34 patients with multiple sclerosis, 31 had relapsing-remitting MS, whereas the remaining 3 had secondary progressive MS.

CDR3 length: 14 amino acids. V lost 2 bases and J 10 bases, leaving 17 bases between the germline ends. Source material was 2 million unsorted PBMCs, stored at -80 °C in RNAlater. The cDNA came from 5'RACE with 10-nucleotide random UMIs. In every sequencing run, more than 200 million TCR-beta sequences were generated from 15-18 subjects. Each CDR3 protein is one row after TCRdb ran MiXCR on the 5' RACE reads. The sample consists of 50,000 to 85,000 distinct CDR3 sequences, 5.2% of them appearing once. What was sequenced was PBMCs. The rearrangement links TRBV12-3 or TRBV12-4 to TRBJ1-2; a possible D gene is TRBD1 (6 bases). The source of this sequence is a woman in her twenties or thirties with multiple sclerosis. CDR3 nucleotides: TGTGCCAGCAGTTTAACAGGGCGCGCATTTGCCTACACCTTC. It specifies CASSLTGRAFAYTF.